These T cell receptor beta chains were read from a single sample in a study of cytomegalovirus exposure and HLA in healthy donors. Sequencing used immunoSEQ multiplex PCR; TCRdb keeps in-frame clones, though not all of them. The sample records about 280,000 clones, 86% being singletons. Material: PBMCs. Receptor source: a woman aged 18-35 years in good health and CMV-seronegative. Each CDR3 is given with its conserved first and last residue. The D gene is left open where the match is weak. Clone size appears in some rows only: once, few, many, or a class for an expanded clone.

15 TRBJ2-5 . . TRBV6-5 CASSTQRVPQETQYF TGTGCCAGCAGTACACAGCGGGTGCCCCAAGAGACCCAGTACTTC
14 TRBJ1-5 . . TRBV7-9 CASSLSTGNQPQHF TGTGCCAGCAGCTTAAGCACGGGAAATCAGCCCCAGCATTTT
16 TRBJ2-7 TRBD1 . TRBV19 CASSSPRTGGIYEQYF TGTGCCAGTAGCTCCCCACGGACAGGGGGCATCTACGAGCAGTACTTC
18 TRBJ2-7 TRBD2 once TRBV5-1 CASSWPLAGGRSSYEQYF TGCGCCAGCAGCTGGCCTCTAGCGGGAGGACGGAGCTCCTACGAGCAGTACTTC
15 TRBJ2-3 TRBD2 . TRBV2 CASSDSGAGADTQYF TGTGCCAGCAGTGATAGCGGGGCGGGCGCAGATACGCAGTATTTT
14 TRBJ2-7 . . TRBV6-5 CASTAGLSSYEQYF TGTGCCAGCACCGCCGGACTGAGCTCCTACGAGCAGTACTTC
15 TRBJ1-2 . . TRBV7-9 CASSLASVNNYGYTF TGTGCCAGCAGCTTAGCTTCGGTAAATAACTATGGCTACACCTTC
15 TRBJ2-3 . once TRBV5-1 CASSLDIFLTDTQYF TGCGCCAGCAGCTTGGATATTTTCCTCACAGATACGCAGTATTTT
12 TRBJ2-5 . . TRBV30 CAWSVEEETQYF TGTGCCTGGAGTGTAGAGGAAGAGACCCAGTACTTC
17 TRBJ1-5 . . TRBV7-8 CASSLGFGVQGNQPQHF TGTGCCAGCAGCTTAGGTTTCGGGGTTCAAGGCAATCAGCCCCAGCATTTT
13 TRBJ1-5 TRBD1 . TRBV6-5 CAVGATGNQPQHF TGTGCCGTTGGGGCGACAGGGAATCAGCCCCAGCATTTT
14 TRBJ1-2 TRBD1 . TRBV6-5 CASRRGQGHYGYTF TGTGCCAGCAGAAGGGGACAGGGCCATTATGGCTACACCTTC
16 TRBJ2-1 TRBD2 few TRBV7-3 CASSSRTSGGRNEQFF TGTGCCAGCAGCTCCAGGACTAGCGGGGGGAGAAATGAGCAGTTCTTC
12 TRBJ2-5 . . TRBV10-1 CASSESTKTQYF TGCGCCAGCAGTGAGTCGACAAAGACCCAGTACTTC
13 TRBJ1-2 . . TRBV28 CASSLNQNQGYTF TGTGCCAGCAGTTTGAACCAGAATCAAGGCTACACCTTC
15 TRBJ1-5 . . TRBV6-6 CASSPASGSHQPQHF TGTGCCAGCAGCCCCGCCTCAGGGTCGCATCAGCCCCAGCATTTT
14 TRBJ2-3 . few TRBV9 CASSQDTGTDTQYF TGTGCCAGCAGCCAGGACACAGGCACAGATACGCAGTATTTT
13 TRBJ1-1 . . TRBV29-1 CSVDRGGGTEAFF TGCAGCGTTGATAGGGGAGGCGGAACTGAAGCTTTCTTT
15 TRBJ2-7 . . TRBV29-1 CSVCPPGRTTYEQYF TGCAGCGTTTGCCCCCCGGGACGGACTACCTACGAGCAGTACTTC
17 TRBJ2-5 TRBD2 . TRBV4-1 CASSHPGTSSRQETQYF TGCGCCAGCAGCCACCCCGGGACTAGCTCACGCCAAGAGACCCAGTACTTC
13 TRBJ2-7 . . TRBV28 CASSSRKFREQYF TGTGCCAGCAGTTCTAGGAAATTCCGCGAGCAGTACTTC
11 TRBJ2-7 . . TRBV4-1 CASSQEREQYF TGCGCCAGCAGCCAAGAACGGGAGCAGTACTTC
14 TRBJ2-7 . . TRBV19 CASSGETGPHEQYF TGTGCCAGTAGTGGGGAGACAGGTCCTCACGAGCAGTACTTC
15 TRBJ2-1 . . TRBV10-2 CASSLGHSSYNEQFF TGCGCCAGCAGTTTAGGACACAGCTCCTACAATGAGCAGTTCTTC
14 TRBJ1-1 TRBD1 . TRBV6-5 CASKNNRGRTEAFF TGTGCCAGCAAAAATAACAGGGGGAGGACTGAAGCTTTCTTT
15 TRBJ2-3 . once TRBV7-8 CASSFGLANTDTQYF TGTGCCAGCAGCTTCGGCCTAGCGAACACAGATACGCAGTATTTT
14 TRBJ2-1 TRBD2 . TRBV16 CASSLAGASNEQFF TGTGCCAGCAGCTTAGCGGGAGCTTCTAATGAGCAGTTCTTC
15 TRBJ2-1 TRBD1 . TRBV5-1 CASSLEGQGGNEQFF TGCGCCAGCAGCTTGGAGGGACAGGGAGGCAATGAGCAGTTCTTC
14 TRBJ2-7 TRBD2 . TRBV9 CASSVALAGGEQYF TGTGCCAGCAGCGTAGCACTAGCGGGAGGCGAGCAGTACTTC
11 TRBJ1-2 . few TRBV20-1 CRPGTNYGYTF TGCAGGCCCGGGACTAACTATGGCTACACCTTC
12 TRBJ1-2 . . TRBV6-1 CASRTTGYGYTF TGTGCCAGCAGAACGACTGGGTATGGCTACACCTTC
12 TRBJ1-1 TRBD1 . TRBV29-1 CSAGTGAILAFF TGCAGCGCTGGGACAGGGGCTATTCTAGCTTTCTTT
12 TRBJ1-1 . . TRBV30 CAWTEVGTEAFF TGTGCCTGGACCGAGGTCGGCACTGAAGCTTTCTTT
13 TRBJ2-7 . . TRBV14 CASSQDLVAEQYF TGTGCCAGCAGCCAAGATCTTGTCGCGGAGCAGTACTTC
15 TRBJ2-7 TRBD1 . TRBV5-8 CASSTPGQGRYEQYF TGTGCCAGCAGCACCCCGGGACAGGGCAGATACGAGCAGTACTTC
14 TRBJ2-2 . . TRBV2 CASSEGVNTGELFF TGTGCCAGCAGTGAGGGCGTTAACACCGGGGAGCTGTTTTTT
15 TRBJ1-6 . once TRBV5-1 CASSLRGAGNSPLHF TGCGCCAGCAGCTTGCGGGGCGCGGGGAATTCACCCCTCCACTTT
16 TRBJ1-4 TRBD1 . TRBV28 CASSSIRGQRSEKLFF TGTGCCAGCAGCAGCATCAGGGGGCAGCGTAGTGAAAAACTGTTTTTT
16 TRBJ2-7 TRBD1 . TRBV6-5 CASSYSTAGGSYEQYF TGTGCCAGCAGTTACTCGACGGCAGGGGGATCCTACGAGCAGTACTTC
14 TRBJ1-2 . . TRBV7-9 CASNLGTRTYGYTF TGTGCCAGCAACCTAGGGACTAGAACCTATGGCTACACCTTC
15 TRBJ1-2 . . TRBV7-2 CASSLTASGRGGYTF TGTGCCAGCAGCTTAACCGCGTCAGGGAGGGGTGGCTACACCTTC
13 TRBJ2-5 . . TRBV27 CASSSPVQETQYF TGTGCCAGCAGCTCCCCTGTACAAGAGACCCAGTACTTC
15 TRBJ2-7 . . TRBV5-1 CASSLGTSDSYEQYF TGCGCCAGCAGCTTGGGGACAAGCGACTCCTACGAGCAGTACTTC
16 TRBJ1-5 . . TRBV6-1 CASSVGTPYSNQPQHF TGTGCCAGCAGTGTGGGGACACCGTATAGCAATCAGCCCCAGCATTTT
16 TRBJ1-6 TRBD1 . TRBV4-3 CASSRTGTGGHSPLHF TGCGCCAGCAGCCGTACTGGGACAGGGGGACATTCACCCCTCCACTTT
13 TRBJ2-5 . . TRBV11-3 CASRERDQETQYF TGTGCCAGCAGGGAGCGGGACCAAGAGACCCAGTACTTC
14 TRBJ1-1 TRBD1 . TRBV9 CASSVLTGDTEAFF TGTGCCAGCAGCGTACTGACAGGGGACACTGAAGCTTTCTTT
15 TRBJ1-1 . . TRBV13 CASSLMVRGNTEAFF TGTGCCAGCAGCTTAATGGTTAGGGGGAACACTGAAGCTTTCTTT
12 TRBJ2-3 . . TRBV5-1 CASSLVGRDAYF TGCGCCAGCAGCCTAGTTGGGCGGGATGCGTATTTT
15 TRBJ1-1 . . TRBV30 CAWSVEIIMNTEAFF TGTGCCTGGAGTGTTGAGATTATCATGAACACTGAAGCTTTCTTT
17 TRBJ2-7 TRBD2 once TRBV7-9 CASSTQTSGGRSYEQYF TGTGCCAGCAGCACCCAGACTAGCGGGGGACGCTCCTACGAGCAGTACTTC
14 TRBJ2-7 TRBD1 few TRBV7-2 CASEDRGGSYEQYF TGTGCCAGCGAGGACAGGGGGGGATCCTACGAGCAGTACTTC
16 TRBJ1-5 . . TRBV5-5 CASSPEGGLSNQPQHF TGTGCCAGCAGCCCGGAGGGGGGGTTGAGCAATCAGCCCCAGCATTTT
12 TRBJ1-5 TRBD1 . TRBV6-1 CASSETGVIRHF TGTGCCAGCAGCGAAACAGGGGTGATCAGGCATTTT
12 TRBJ2-7 . few TRBV5-1 CASSPTGPEQYF TGCGCCAGCAGCCCGACAGGCCCAGAGCAGTACTTC